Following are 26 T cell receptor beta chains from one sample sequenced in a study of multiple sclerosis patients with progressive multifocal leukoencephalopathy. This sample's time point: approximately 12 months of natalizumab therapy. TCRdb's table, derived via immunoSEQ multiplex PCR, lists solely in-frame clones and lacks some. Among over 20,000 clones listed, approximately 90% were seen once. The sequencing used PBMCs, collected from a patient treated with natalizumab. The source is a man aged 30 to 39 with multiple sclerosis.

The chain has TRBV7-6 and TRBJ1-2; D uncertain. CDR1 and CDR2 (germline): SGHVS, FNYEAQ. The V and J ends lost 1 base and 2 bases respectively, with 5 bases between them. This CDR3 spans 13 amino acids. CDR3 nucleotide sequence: TGTGCCAGCAGCTTAGACACCAACTATGGCTACACCTTC. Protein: CASSLDTNYGYTF.

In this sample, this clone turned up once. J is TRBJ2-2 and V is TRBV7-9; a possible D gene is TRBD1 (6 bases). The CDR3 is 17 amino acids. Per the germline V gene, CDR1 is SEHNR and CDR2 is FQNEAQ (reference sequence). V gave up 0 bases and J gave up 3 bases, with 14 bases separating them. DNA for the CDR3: TGTGCCAGCAGCTTAGCGTTCCGGGACACCTACACCGGGGAGCTGTTTTTT. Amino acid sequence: CASSLAFRDTYTGELFF.

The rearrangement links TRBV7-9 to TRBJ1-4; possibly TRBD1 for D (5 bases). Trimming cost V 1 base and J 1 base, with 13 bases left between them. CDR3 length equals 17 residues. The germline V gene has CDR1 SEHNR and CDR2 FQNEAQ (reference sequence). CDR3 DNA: TGTGCCAGCAGCTTAGTGTGGGGCGAGGGAACTAATGAAAAACTGTTTTTT. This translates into CASSLVWGEGTNEKLFF.

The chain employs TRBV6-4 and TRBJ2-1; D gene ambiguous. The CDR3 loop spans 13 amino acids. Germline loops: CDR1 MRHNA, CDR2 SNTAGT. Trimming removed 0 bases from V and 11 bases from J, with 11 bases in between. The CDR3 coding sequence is TGTGCCAGCAGTGACTCAGAAACATACAAGCAGTTCTTC. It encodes CASSDSETYKQFF.

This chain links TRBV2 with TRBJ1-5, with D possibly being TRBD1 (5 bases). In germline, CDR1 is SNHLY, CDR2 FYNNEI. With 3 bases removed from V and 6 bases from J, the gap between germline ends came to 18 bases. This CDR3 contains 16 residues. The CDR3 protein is CASSDAMGGAGQPQHF. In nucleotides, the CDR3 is TGTGCCAGCAGTGACGCGATGGGCGGGGCGGGTCAGCCCCAGCATTTT.

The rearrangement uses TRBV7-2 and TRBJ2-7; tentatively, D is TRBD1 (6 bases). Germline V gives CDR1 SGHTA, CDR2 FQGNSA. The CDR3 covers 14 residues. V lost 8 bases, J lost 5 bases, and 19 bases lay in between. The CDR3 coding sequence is TGTGCCAGCGGCAGAAGGGGGATTGAGCACGAGCAGTACTTC. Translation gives CASGRRGIEHEQYF.

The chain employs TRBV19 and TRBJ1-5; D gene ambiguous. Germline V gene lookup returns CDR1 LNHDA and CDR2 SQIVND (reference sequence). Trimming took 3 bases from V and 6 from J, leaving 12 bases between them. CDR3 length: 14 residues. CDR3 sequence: CASSIAGSGQPQHF. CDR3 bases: TGTGCCAGTAGTATTGCTGGATCGGGTCAGCCCCAGCATTTT.

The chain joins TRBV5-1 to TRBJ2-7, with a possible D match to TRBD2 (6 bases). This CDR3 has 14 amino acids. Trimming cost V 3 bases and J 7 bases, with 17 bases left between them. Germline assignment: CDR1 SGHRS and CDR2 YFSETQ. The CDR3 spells CASSSGPPAGEQYF. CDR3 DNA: TGCGCCAGCAGCTCTGGACCCCCGGCGGGGGAGCAGTACTTC.

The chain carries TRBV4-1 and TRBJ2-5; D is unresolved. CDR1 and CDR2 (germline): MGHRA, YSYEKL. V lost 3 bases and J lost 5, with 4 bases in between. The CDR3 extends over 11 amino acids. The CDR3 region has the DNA TGCGCCAGCAGCCACAGGGAGACCCAGTACTTC. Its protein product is CASSHRETQYF.

The CDR3 coding sequence is TGTGCCAGCAGTTTATCATTCAGCGGGAGTAACGGGGAGCTGTTTTTT. As protein: CASSLSFSGSNGELFF. J is TRBJ2-2 and V is TRBV27; 8 positions match TRBD2. CDR1 MNHEY and CDR2 SMNVEV come from the germline V gene (reference sequence). CDR3 length equals 16 residues. With V trimmed by 0 bases and J by 7 bases, 7 bases remained unmatched.

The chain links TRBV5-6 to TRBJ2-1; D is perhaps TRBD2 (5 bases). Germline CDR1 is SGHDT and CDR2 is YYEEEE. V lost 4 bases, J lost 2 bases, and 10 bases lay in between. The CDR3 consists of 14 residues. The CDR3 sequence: CASSLDGAYNEQFF. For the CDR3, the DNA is TGTGCCAGCAGCCTGGACGGGGCCTACAATGAGCAGTTCTTC.

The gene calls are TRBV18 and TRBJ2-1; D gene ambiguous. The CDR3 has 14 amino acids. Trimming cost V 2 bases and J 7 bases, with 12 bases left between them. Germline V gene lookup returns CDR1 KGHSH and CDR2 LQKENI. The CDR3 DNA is TGTGCCAGCTCACCAAAACCTCTCTTGAATGAGCAGTTCTTC. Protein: CASSPKPLLNEQFF.

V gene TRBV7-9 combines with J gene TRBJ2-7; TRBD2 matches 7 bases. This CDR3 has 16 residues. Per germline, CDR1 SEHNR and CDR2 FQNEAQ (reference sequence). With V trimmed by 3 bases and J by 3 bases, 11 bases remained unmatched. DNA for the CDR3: TGTGCCAGCAGCTTGGGCGCGGGGCTAGCGGTCTACGAGCAGTACTTC. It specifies CASSLGAGLAVYEQYF.

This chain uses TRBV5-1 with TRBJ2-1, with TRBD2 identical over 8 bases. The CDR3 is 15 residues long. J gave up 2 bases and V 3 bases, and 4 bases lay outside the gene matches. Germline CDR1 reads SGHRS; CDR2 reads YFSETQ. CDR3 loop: CASSSSGQTYNEQFF. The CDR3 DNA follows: TGCGCCAGCAGCTCTAGCGGGCAGACCTACAATGAGCAGTTCTTC.

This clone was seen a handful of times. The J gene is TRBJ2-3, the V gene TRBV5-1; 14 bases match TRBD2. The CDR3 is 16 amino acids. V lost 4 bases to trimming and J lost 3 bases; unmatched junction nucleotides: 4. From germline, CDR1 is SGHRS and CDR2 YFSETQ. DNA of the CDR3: TGCGCCAGCAGCCCCAGGACTAGCGGGAGGACAGATACGCAGTATTTT. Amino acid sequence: CASSPRTSGRTDTQYF.

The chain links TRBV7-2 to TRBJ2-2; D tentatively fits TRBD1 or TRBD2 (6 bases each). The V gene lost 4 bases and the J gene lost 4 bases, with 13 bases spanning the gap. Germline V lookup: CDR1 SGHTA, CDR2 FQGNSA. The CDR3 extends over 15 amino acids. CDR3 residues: CASSSQQGGTGELFF. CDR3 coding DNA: TGTGCCAGCAGCTCGCAACAGGGAGGCACCGGGGAGCTGTTTTTT.

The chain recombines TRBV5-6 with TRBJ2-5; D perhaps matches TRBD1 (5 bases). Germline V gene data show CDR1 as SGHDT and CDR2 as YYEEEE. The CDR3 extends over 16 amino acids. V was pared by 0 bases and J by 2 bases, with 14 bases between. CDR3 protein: CASSLVGKQGQETQYF. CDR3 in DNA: TGTGCCAGCAGCTTGGTGGGGAAGCAGGGACAAGAGACCCAGTACTTC.

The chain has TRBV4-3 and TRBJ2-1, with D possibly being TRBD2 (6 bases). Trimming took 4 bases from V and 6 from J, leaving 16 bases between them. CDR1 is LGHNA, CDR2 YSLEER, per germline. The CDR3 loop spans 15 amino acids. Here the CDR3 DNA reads TGCGCCAGCAGCCCGTCTAGCGCAGAGGGCAATGAGCAGTTCTTC. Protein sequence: CASSPSSAEGNEQFF.

The CDR3 nucleotides read TGTGCCAGCAGTCAGCGACAGGGAGAATACGAGCAGTACTTC. Translation gives CASSQRQGEYEQYF. J is TRBJ2-7 and V is TRBV6-6; 7 nucleotides line up with TRBD1. The trim removed 5 bases at V and 4 bases at J, leaving 8 bases unmatched. The CDR3 consists of 14 residues. The germline gives CDR1 MNHNY, CDR2 SVGAGI (reference sequence).

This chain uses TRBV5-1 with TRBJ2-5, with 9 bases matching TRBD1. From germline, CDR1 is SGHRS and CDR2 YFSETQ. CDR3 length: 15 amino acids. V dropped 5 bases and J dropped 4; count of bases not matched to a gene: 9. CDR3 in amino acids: CASRGRQGGSETQYF. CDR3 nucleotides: TGCGCCAGCAGGGGGCGACAGGGGGGCTCAGAGACCCAGTACTTC.

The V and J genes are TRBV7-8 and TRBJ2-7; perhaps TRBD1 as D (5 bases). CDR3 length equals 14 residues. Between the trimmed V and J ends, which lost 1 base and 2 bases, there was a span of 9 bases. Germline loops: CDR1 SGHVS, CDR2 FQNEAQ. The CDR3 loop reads CASSLGPGTYEQYF. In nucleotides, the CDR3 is TGTGCCAGCAGCTTAGGCCCAGGGACCTACGAGCAGTACTTC.

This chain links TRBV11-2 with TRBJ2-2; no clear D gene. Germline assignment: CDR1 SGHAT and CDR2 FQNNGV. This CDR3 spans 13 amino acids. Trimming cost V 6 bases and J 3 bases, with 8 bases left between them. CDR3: CASSQMDTGELFF. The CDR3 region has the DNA TGTGCCAGCAGTCAGATGGACACCGGGGAGCTGTTTTTT.

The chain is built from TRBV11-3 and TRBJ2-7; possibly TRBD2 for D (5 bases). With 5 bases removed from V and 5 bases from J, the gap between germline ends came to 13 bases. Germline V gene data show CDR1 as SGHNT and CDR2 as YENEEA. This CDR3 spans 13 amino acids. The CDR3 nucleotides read TGTGCCAGCAGCCAGGTGGCGGGTAACGAGCAGTACGTC. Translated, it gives CASSQVAGNEQYV.

CDR3 in amino acids: CASSEGLAGGFNEQFF. In DNA, the CDR3 is TGTGCCAGCAGTGAAGGACTAGCGGGAGGCTTCAATGAGCAGTTCTTC. The rearrangement joins TRBV2 to TRBJ2-1, with 13 bases identical to TRBD2. The CDR3 consists of 16 residues. After removal of 1 base from V and 6 bases from J, the junction contained 3 bases not matched to a gene. Germline CDR1 and CDR2: SNHLY and FYNNEI.

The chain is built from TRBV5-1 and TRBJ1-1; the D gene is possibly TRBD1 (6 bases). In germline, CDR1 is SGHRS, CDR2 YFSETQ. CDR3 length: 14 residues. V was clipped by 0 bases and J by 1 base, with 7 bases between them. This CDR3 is CASSLGTENTEAFF. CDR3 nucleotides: TGCGCCAGCAGCTTGGGGACAGAGAACACTGAAGCTTTCTTT.

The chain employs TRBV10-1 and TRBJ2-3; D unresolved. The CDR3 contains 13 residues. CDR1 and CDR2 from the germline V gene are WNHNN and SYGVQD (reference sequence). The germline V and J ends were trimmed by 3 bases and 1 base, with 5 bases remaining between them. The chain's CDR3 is CASSEVGTDTQYF. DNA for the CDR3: TGCGCCAGCAGTGAAGTGGGCACAGATACGCAGTATTTT.